This T cell receptor beta chain was observed in a study of T-cell memory formation after mild COVID-19. Study outcomes and limitations: Contracting clones from day 15 to 85 had balanced CD4/CD8; later expanders favoured CD4+.

This clonotype came up once. The antigen remains undetermined. One entry per CDR3 protein results from TCRdb running MiXCR on the 5' RACE reads. In the table there are around 310,000 distinct CDR3 sequences, more than 20% of which are singletons. Germline loops: CDR1 LGHNA, CDR2 YSLEER. The CDR3 runs 15 residues. V lost 0 bases, J lost 10 bases, and 18 bases lay in between. Sequenced: PBMCs or a T cell subset sorted from them (not recorded which). The chain carries TRBV4-3 and TRBJ1-1; D is undetermined. This TCR was recovered from a man in his late teens or twenties who had mild COVID-19 (a few samples of this study predate the infection). Cell type and time point are not known. CDR3 protein: CASSQDIGNRIGAFF. The CDR3 nucleotides are TGCGCCAGCAGCCAAGATATCGGGAACCGCATAGGAGCTTTCTTT.